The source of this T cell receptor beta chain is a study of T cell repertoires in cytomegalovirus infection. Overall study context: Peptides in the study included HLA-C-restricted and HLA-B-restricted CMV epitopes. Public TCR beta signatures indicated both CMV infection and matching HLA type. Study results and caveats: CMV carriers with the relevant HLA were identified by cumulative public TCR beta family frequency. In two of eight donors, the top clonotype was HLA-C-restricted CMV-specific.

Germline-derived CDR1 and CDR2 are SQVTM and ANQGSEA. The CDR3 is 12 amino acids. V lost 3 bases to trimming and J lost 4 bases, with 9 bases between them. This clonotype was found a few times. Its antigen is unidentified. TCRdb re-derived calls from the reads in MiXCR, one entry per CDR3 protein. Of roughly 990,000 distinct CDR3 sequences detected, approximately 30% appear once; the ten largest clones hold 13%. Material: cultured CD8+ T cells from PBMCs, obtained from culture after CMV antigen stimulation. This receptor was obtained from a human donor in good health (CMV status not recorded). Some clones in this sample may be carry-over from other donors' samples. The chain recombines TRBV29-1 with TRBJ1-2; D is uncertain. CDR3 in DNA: TGCAGCGTTGATTCCGGGGTCTATGGCTACACCTTC. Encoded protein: CSVDSGVYGYTF.